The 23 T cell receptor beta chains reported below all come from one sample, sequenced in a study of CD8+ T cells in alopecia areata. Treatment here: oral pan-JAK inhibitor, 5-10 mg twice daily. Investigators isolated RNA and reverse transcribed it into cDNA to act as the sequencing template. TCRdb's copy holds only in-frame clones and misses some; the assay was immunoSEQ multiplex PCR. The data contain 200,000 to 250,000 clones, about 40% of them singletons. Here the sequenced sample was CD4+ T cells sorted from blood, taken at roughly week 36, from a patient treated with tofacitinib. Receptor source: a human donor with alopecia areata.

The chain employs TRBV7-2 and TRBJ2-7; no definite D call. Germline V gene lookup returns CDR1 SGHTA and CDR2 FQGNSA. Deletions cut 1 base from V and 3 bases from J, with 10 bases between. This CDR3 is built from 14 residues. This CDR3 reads CASSLDRSFYEQYF. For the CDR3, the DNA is TGTGCCAGCAGCTTAGACAGAAGTTTCTACGAGCAGTACTTC.

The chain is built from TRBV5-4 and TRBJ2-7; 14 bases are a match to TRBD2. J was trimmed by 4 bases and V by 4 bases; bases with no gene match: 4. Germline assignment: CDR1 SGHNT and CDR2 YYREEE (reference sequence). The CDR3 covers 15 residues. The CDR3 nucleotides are TGTGCCAGCAGCATAGGACTAGCGGGAGGTTACGAGCAGTACTTC. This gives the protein CASSIGLAGGYEQYF.

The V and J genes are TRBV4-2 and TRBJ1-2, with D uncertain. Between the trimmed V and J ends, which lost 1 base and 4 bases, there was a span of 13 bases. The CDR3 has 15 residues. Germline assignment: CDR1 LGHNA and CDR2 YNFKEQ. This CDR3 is CASSQAALGSYGYTF. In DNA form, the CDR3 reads TGTGCCAGCAGCCAAGCCGCGTTGGGCAGCTATGGCTACACCTTC.

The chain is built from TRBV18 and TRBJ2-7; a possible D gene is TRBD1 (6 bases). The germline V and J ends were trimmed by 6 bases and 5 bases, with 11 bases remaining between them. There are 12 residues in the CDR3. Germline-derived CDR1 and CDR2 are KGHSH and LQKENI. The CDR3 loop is CASSRNRDEQYF. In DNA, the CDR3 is TGTGCCAGCTCCCGGAACAGGGACGAGCAGTACTTC.

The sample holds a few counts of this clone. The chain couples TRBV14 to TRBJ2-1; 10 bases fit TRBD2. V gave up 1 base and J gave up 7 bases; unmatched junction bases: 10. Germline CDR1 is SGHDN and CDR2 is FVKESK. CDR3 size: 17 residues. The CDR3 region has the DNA TGTGCCAGCAGCCAAGTAGTCGGGCTAGCGGGAGCAAATGAGCAGTTCTTC. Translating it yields CASSQVVGLAGANEQFF.

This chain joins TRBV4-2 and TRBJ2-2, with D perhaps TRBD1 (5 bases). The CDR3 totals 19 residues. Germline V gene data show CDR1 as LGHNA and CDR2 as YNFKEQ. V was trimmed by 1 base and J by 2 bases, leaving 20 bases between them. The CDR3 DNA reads TGTGCCAGCAGCCAAGGCCTGGGGCCCCGAGCCCGCAACACCGGGGAGCTGTTTTTT. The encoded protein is CASSQGLGPRARNTGELFF.

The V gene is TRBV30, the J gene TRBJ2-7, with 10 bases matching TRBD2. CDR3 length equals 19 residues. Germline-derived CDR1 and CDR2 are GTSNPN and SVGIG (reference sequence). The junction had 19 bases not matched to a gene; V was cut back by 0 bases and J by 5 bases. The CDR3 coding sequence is TGTGCCTGGAGTGTACAACGGACGTCTGTGTCTAGCGGGAGAAACGAGCAGTACTTC. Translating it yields CAWSVQRTSVSSGRNEQYF.

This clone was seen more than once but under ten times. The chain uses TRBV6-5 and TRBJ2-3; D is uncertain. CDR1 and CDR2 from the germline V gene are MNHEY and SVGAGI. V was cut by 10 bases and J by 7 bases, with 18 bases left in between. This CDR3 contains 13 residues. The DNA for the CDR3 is TGTGCCACCCACTTACCGGGTTCAAATACGCAGTATTTT. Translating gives CATHLPGSNTQYF.

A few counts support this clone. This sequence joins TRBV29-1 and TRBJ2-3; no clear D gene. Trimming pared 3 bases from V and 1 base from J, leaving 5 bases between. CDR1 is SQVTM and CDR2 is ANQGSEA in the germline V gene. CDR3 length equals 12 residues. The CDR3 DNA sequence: TGCAGCGTTGAGCCGGGCACAGATACGCAGTATTTT. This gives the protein CSVEPGTDTQYF.

CDR3 sequence (DNA): TGTGCCAGCAGTTCCGTGGTTTTCCGGGGTAGCACAGATACGCAGTATTTT. Its translation: CASSSVVFRGSTDTQYF. The chain is built from TRBV25-1 and TRBJ2-3; a weak D match, TRBD2 (5 bases). CDR3 length: 17 residues. Per germline, CDR1 MGHDK and CDR2 SYGVNS. V was clipped by 5 bases and J by 0 bases, with 18 bases between them.

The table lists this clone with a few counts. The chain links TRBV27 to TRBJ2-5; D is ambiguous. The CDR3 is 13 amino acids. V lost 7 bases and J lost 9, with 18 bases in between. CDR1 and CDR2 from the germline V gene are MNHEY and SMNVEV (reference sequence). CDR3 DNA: TGTGCCAGCACCTCTAGGAGTGGCTCGGCCCAGTACTTC. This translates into CASTSRSGSAQYF.

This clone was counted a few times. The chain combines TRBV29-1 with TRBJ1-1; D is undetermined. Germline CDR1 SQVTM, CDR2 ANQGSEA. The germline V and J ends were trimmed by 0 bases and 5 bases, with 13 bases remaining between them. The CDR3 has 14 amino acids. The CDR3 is CSVEDQVGLTEAFF. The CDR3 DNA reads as TGCAGCGTTGAAGATCAAGTTGGCTTAACTGAAGCTTTCTTT. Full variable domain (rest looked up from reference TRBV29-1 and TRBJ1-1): SAVISQKPSRDICQRGTSLTIQCQVDSQVTMMFWYRQQPGQSLTLIATANQGSEATYESGFVIDKFPISRPNLTFSTLTVSNMSPEDSSIYLCSVEDQVGLTEAFFGQGTRLTVV.

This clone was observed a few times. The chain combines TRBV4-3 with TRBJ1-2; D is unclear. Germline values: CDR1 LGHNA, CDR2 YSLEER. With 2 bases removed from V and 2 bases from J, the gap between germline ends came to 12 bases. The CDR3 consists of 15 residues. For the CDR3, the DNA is TGCGCCAGCAGCCAAAGTGTTTTAGCGAACTATGGCTACACCTTC. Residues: CASSQSVLANYGYTF.

The CDR3 sequence is CASRSRRVVAKNIQYF. The CDR3 DNA is TGTGCCAGCAGATCGCGCCGGGTGGTAGCCAAAAACATTCAGTACTTC. The chain links TRBV28 to TRBJ2-4, with unresolved D. CDR3 length: 16 amino acids. Trimming pared 6 bases from V and 0 bases from J, leaving 15 bases between. From germline, CDR1 is MDHEN and CDR2 SYDVKM.

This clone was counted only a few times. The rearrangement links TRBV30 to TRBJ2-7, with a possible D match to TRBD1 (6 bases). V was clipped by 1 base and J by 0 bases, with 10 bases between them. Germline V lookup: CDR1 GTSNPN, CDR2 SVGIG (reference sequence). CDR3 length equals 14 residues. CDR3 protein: CAWSDLRGSYEQYF. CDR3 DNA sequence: TGTGCCTGGAGTGACCTCAGGGGCTCCTACGAGCAGTACTTC.

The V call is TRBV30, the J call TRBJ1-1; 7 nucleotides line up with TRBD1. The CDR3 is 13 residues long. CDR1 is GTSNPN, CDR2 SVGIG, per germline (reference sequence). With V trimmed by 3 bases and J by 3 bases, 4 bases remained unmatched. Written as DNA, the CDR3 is TGTGCCTGGAGACCAGGACAGGACACTGAAGCTTTCTTT. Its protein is CAWRPGQDTEAFF.

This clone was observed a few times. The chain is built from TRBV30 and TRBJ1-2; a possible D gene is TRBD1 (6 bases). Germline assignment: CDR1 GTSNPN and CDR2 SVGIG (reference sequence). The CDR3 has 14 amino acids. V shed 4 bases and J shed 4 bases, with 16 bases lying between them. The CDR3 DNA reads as TGTGCCTGGACTCGACGGGGGCGAGTCTATGGCTACACCTTC. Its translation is CAWTRRGRVYGYTF.

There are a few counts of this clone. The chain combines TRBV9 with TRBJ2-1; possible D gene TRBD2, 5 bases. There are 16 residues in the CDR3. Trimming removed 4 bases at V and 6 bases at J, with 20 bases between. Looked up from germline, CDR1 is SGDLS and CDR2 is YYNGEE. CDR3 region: CASSPRMGVRGNEQFF. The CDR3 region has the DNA TGTGCCAGCAGCCCCCGGATGGGCGTCCGGGGCAATGAGCAGTTCTTC. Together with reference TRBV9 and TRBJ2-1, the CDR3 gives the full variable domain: DSGVTQTPKHLITATGQRVTLRCSPRSGDLSVYWYQQSLDQGLQFLIQYYNGEERAKGNILERFSAQQFPDLHSELNLSSLELGDSALYFCASSPRMGVRGNEQFFGPGTRLTVL.

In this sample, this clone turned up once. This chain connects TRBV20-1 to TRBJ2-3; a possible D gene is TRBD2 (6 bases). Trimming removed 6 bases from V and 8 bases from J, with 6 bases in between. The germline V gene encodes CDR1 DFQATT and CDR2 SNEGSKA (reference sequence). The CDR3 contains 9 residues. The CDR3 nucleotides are TGCAGTGCGGGAGGTACGCAGTATTTT. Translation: CSAGGTQYF.

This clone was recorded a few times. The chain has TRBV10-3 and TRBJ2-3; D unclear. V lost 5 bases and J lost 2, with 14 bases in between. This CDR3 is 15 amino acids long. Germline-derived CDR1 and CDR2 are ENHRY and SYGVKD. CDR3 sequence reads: CAISSPSLPTDTQYF. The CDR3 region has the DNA TGTGCCATCAGTAGCCCCAGTCTCCCCACAGATACGCAGTATTTT.

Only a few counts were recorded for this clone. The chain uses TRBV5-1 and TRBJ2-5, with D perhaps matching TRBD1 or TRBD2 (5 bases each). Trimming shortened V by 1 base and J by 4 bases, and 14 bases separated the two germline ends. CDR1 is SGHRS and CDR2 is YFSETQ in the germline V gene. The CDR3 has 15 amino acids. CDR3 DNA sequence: TGCGCCAGCAGCTTGACTAGAGCTAGGGGAGAGACCCAGTACTTC. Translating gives CASSLTRARGETQYF.

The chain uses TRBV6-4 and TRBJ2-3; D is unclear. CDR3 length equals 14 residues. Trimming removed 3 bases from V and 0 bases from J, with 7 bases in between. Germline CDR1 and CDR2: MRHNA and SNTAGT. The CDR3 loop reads CASSETESTDTQYF. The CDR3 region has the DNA TGTGCCAGCAGTGAAACAGAAAGCACAGATACGCAGTATTTT.

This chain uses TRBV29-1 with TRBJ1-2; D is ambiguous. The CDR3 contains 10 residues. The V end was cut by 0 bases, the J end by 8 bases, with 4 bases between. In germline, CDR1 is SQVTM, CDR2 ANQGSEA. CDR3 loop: CSVEEAGYTF. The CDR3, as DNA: TGCAGCGTTGAAGAGGCGGGCTACACCTTC.